Listed below are T cell receptor beta chains from one sample, sequenced in a study of T cells after posttransplantation cyclophosphamide. Sequencing was performed with immunoSEQ multiplex PCR; in TCRdb, only in-frame clones are kept and a portion is missing. The table has 15,000 to 20,000 clones, 70% to 80% seen once; the top ten hold around 29%. The sample was CD8+ T cells sorted from PBMCs, taken approximately 2,000 days after a stem cell transplant with posttransplant cyclophosphamide. The receptors stem from a female patient aged 35-55 years who received an allogeneic stem cell transplant from a related donor, was CMV-positive, and had no GVHD. Some T cells may be provided by the graft donor. The CDR3 runs from the conserved cysteine through the conserved F or W. Fields, in order: J gene, clone size, D gene, V gene, CDR3 DNA, CDR3 protein. A D gene is named only where the DNA matches it firmly. Size tells how often a clone was seen (once, few, many) or the class of an expanded clone, and some rows leave it out.

j_call: TRBJ2-3; clone_size: .; d_call: TRBD2; v_call: TRBV27; cdr3_nt: TGTGCCAGCAGGGTCGGGGGGATTAGCACAGATACGCAGTATTTT; cdr3_aa: CASRVGGISTDTQYF
j_call: TRBJ2-5; clone_size: .; d_call: TRBD2; v_call: TRBV7-3; cdr3_nt: TGTGCCAGCCGTGCGGGGGGGTCGGAGACCCAGTACTTC; cdr3_aa: CASRAGGSETQYF
j_call: TRBJ1-5; clone_size: once; d_call: .; v_call: TRBV6-6; cdr3_nt: TGTGCCAGCAGTTACGGCAGAAATAGCAATCAGCCCCAGCATTTT; cdr3_aa: CASSYGRNSNQPQHF
j_call: TRBJ2-3; clone_size: .; d_call: .; v_call: TRBV9; cdr3_nt: TGTGCCAGCAGCGTCCACAGGGCTAGCACAGATACGCAGTATTTT; cdr3_aa: CASSVHRASTDTQYF
j_call: TRBJ2-1; clone_size: .; d_call: TRBD1; v_call: TRBV29-1; cdr3_nt: TGCAGCGTAGTCGGGACAGGCTTGGATGAGCAGTTCTTC; cdr3_aa: CSVVGTGLDEQFF
j_call: TRBJ2-1; clone_size: .; d_call: .; v_call: TRBV2; cdr3_nt: TGTGCCAGCAGTGAAGCTCGGGACATAAGCTCCTACAATGAGCAGTTCTTC; cdr3_aa: CASSEARDISSYNEQFF
j_call: TRBJ1-3; clone_size: few; d_call: TRBD1; v_call: TRBV5-1; cdr3_nt: TGCGCCAGCAGCTTGGAAGGGACAGCTGGAAACACCATATATTTT; cdr3_aa: CASSLEGTAGNTIYF
j_call: TRBJ1-1; clone_size: .; d_call: .; v_call: TRBV29-1; cdr3_nt: TGCAGCGTTGAAGGTTGGGACACCCCATCCCCTGAAGCTTTCTTT; cdr3_aa: CSVEGWDTPSPEAFF
j_call: TRBJ1-2; clone_size: .; d_call: .; v_call: TRBV9; cdr3_nt: TGTGCCAGCAGCGTAGTTTCGGGGGTCGAGGGATACACCTTC; cdr3_aa: CASSVVSGVEGYTF
j_call: TRBJ1-1; clone_size: .; d_call: TRBD1; v_call: TRBV10-3; cdr3_nt: TGTGCCACCTCAGACAGGGGGATGAACACTGAAGCTTTCTTT; cdr3_aa: CATSDRGMNTEAFF
j_call: TRBJ2-3; clone_size: .; d_call: TRBD2; v_call: TRBV19; cdr3_nt: TGTGCCAGTAGTACACTAGCGGGGGGTTTTGATACGCAGTATTTT; cdr3_aa: CASSTLAGGFDTQYF
j_call: TRBJ2-7; clone_size: .; d_call: TRBD1; v_call: TRBV7-3; cdr3_nt: TGTGCCAGCAGCTTATATGGGACAGGGGACGAGCAGTACTTC; cdr3_aa: CASSLYGTGDEQYF
j_call: TRBJ2-1; clone_size: .; d_call: TRBD2; v_call: TRBV5-1; cdr3_nt: TGCGCCAGCAGCTTCTTTAGCGGGGGGGCCTACAATGAGCAGTTCTTC; cdr3_aa: CASSFFSGGAYNEQFF
j_call: TRBJ2-3; clone_size: .; d_call: TRBD2; v_call: TRBV29-1; cdr3_nt: TGCAGCGTTGCTGGGACTAGCGGGGGGGCGTCAACAGATACGCAGTATTTT; cdr3_aa: CSVAGTSGGASTDTQYF
j_call: TRBJ2-7; clone_size: .; d_call: TRBD1; v_call: TRBV9; cdr3_nt: TGTGCCAGCAGCGCTGGACAGGGGGCAAGGTCCTACGAGCAGTACTTC; cdr3_aa: CASSAGQGARSYEQYF
j_call: TRBJ2-7; clone_size: .; d_call: .; v_call: TRBV7-9; cdr3_nt: TGTGCCAGCAGCTTAGACCTCCCGGGGACCTACGAGCAGTACTTC; cdr3_aa: CASSLDLPGTYEQYF
j_call: TRBJ1-6; clone_size: few; d_call: TRBD1; v_call: TRBV2; cdr3_nt: TGTGCCAGCAGTATCCTCCTGGGACAGTCATCCTCACCCCTCCACTTT; cdr3_aa: CASSILLGQSSSPLHF
j_call: TRBJ2-7; clone_size: .; d_call: TRBD1; v_call: TRBV13; cdr3_nt: TGTGCCAGCAGCATTTGGACAGGGGACTACGAGCAGTACTTC; cdr3_aa: CASSIWTGDYEQYF
j_call: TRBJ2-2; clone_size: few; d_call: .; v_call: TRBV4-2; cdr3_nt: TGTGCCAGCAGCCAAGATAATGGCGGGGCCGGGGAGCTGTTTTTT; cdr3_aa: CASSQDNGGAGELFF
j_call: TRBJ2-5; clone_size: .; d_call: .; v_call: TRBV5-1; cdr3_nt: TGCGCCAGCAGCTTGAGTGACAGAAAAGAGACCCAGTACTTC; cdr3_aa: CASSLSDRKETQYF
j_call: TRBJ2-2; clone_size: .; d_call: TRBD2; v_call: TRBV10-2; cdr3_nt: TGCGCCAGCAGTTGGACTAGCGGGGGGGCTACCGGGGAGCTGTTTTTT; cdr3_aa: CASSWTSGGATGELFF
j_call: TRBJ1-5; clone_size: .; d_call: .; v_call: TRBV28; cdr3_nt: TGTGCCAGCAGTCGCATGGGGGCTAGCAATCAGCCCCAGCATTTT; cdr3_aa: CASSRMGASNQPQHF
j_call: TRBJ1-2; clone_size: .; d_call: .; v_call: TRBV15; cdr3_nt: TGTGCCACCAGCAGAGAGGGCAGGGGATATGGCTGCACCTTC; cdr3_aa: CATSREGRGYGCTF
j_call: TRBJ1-1; clone_size: once; d_call: .; v_call: TRBV5-4; cdr3_nt: TGTGCCAGCAGCTTGCTGGGGGCGCGGACTGAAGCTTTCTTT; cdr3_aa: CASSLLGARTEAFF
j_call: TRBJ1-1; clone_size: .; d_call: .; v_call: TRBV4-1; cdr3_nt: TGCGCCAGCAGCCAAGGGGAGAGGCTTGGAGCTTTCTTT; cdr3_aa: CASSQGERLGAFF
j_call: TRBJ1-1; clone_size: .; d_call: .; v_call: TRBV7-3; cdr3_nt: TGTGCCAGCAGCCGTAGCCAAGGGGTGACTGAAGCTTTCTTT; cdr3_aa: CASSRSQGVTEAFF
j_call: TRBJ2-1; clone_size: .; d_call: TRBD1; v_call: TRBV7-2; cdr3_nt: TGTGCCAGCAGCGGACAGGGTGTTGACAATGAGCAGTTCTTC; cdr3_aa: CASSGQGVDNEQFF
j_call: TRBJ2-6; clone_size: .; d_call: .; v_call: TRBV6-6; cdr3_nt: TGTGCCAGCAGTCAGGAGGGAAGTGGGGCCAACGTCCTGACTTTC; cdr3_aa: CASSQEGSGANVLTF
j_call: TRBJ2-6; clone_size: .; d_call: TRBD1; v_call: TRBV7-9; cdr3_nt: TGTGCCAACCCGGGACAGGAGCCCTCTGGGGCCAACGTCCTGACTTTC; cdr3_aa: CANPGQEPSGANVLTF
j_call: TRBJ1-1; clone_size: few; d_call: .; v_call: TRBV6-1; cdr3_nt: TGTGCCAGCATGGGCGAGTTTAGGTTAAACACTGAAGCTTTCTTT; cdr3_aa: CASMGEFRLNTEAFF
j_call: TRBJ1-2; clone_size: few; d_call: .; v_call: TRBV5-6; cdr3_nt: TGTGCCAGCAGCCTGATCCAGGGTAACTATGGCTACACCTTC; cdr3_aa: CASSLIQGNYGYTF
j_call: TRBJ2-1; clone_size: .; d_call: .; v_call: TRBV27; cdr3_nt: TGTGCCAGCAGTTCCCGGAATGAGGAGTCCTACAATGAGCAGTTCTTC; cdr3_aa: CASSSRNEESYNEQFF
j_call: TRBJ2-2; clone_size: .; d_call: .; v_call: TRBV4-1; cdr3_nt: TGCGCCAGCAGCCAAGAGTTGGGACACTCCACCGGGGAGCTGTTTTTT; cdr3_aa: CASSQELGHSTGELFF
j_call: TRBJ1-1; clone_size: .; d_call: .; v_call: TRBV7-9; cdr3_nt: TGTGCCACCTCTCCCGGGGGGCAAGCTTTCTTT; cdr3_aa: CATSPGGQAFF
j_call: TRBJ2-5; clone_size: .; d_call: TRBD2; v_call: TRBV29-1; cdr3_nt: TGCAGCGTTGCTTTGGGGGAGGGGAATAGACTAGCGGATCAAGAGACCCAGTACTTC; cdr3_aa: CSVALGEGNRLADQETQYF
j_call: TRBJ2-7; clone_size: .; d_call: TRBD1; v_call: TRBV6-5; cdr3_nt: TGTGCCAGCAGTTACTCGATGGGACAGAGCTACGAGCAGTACTTC; cdr3_aa: CASSYSMGQSYEQYF
j_call: TRBJ1-1; clone_size: .; d_call: .; v_call: TRBV10-3; cdr3_nt: TGTGCCATCAGTGTTCTGGCAGGGGAAGTGAACACTGAAGCTTTCTTT; cdr3_aa: CAISVLAGEVNTEAFF
j_call: TRBJ1-6; clone_size: few; d_call: TRBD1; v_call: TRBV5-1; cdr3_nt: TGCGCCAGCAGCCCACAGGGGGCGGAACTGCACTTT; cdr3_aa: CASSPQGAELHF
j_call: TRBJ1-1; clone_size: once; d_call: .; v_call: TRBV5-4; cdr3_nt: TGTGCCAGCAGCTTGTCGGTCGGGGGCACTGAAGCTTTCTTT; cdr3_aa: CASSLSVGGTEAFF